These T cell receptor beta chains were read from a single sample in a study of spatial heterogeneity in lung cancer. TCRdb passed the 5' RACE reads through MiXCR, listing each CDR3 protein once. The repertoire holds 60,000 to 75,000 distinct CDR3 sequences, with approximately 6% as singletons. The sample in question was PBMCs, obtained at surgery. These receptors were obtained from a female donor with early-stage non-small cell lung cancer. Each CDR3 is given with its conserved first and last residue. D genes are given only for firm matches.

d_gene: .; v_gene: TRBV7-9; len: 15; CDR3aa: CASSTGQYYNSPLHF
d_gene: TRBD1; v_gene: TRBV2; len: 14; CDR3aa: CASSGDRGLYGYTF
d_gene: .; v_gene: TRBV3-1; len: 16; CDR3aa: CASRDWGSLSGNTIYF
d_gene: .; v_gene: TRBV10-1; len: 14; CDR3aa: CASSEEGMGYGYTF
d_gene: .; v_gene: TRBV5-6; len: 18; CDR3aa: CASSSAGGIKRLNTEAFF
d_gene: .; v_gene: TRBV6-5; len: 11; CDR3aa: CASTEGYGYTF
d_gene: .; v_gene: TRBV3-1; len: 14; CDR3aa: CASSQRLAGDTQYF
d_gene: .; v_gene: TRBV28; len: 15; CDR3aa: CASSSVGGHNQPQHF
d_gene: .; v_gene: TRBV7-9; len: 14; CDR3aa: CASSLEWENTEAFF
d_gene: .; v_gene: TRBV5-4; len: 15; CDR3aa: CASSLAGGEDEKLFF
d_gene: TRBD2; v_gene: TRBV10-1; len: 15; CDR3aa: CASSGGLAGAGELFF
d_gene: .; v_gene: TRBV20-1; len: 15; CDR3aa: CSARDRGGSGEKLFF
d_gene: .; v_gene: TRBV20-1; len: 12; CDR3aa: CSAGHRADTQYF
d_gene: .; v_gene: TRBV6-5; len: 15; CDR3aa: CASSRHGQYQETQYF
d_gene: .; v_gene: TRBV7-9; len: 14; CDR3aa: CASSLTGKDTEAFF
d_gene: .; v_gene: TRBV3-1; len: 13; CDR3aa: CASSQERASTIYF
d_gene: .; v_gene: TRBV7-9; len: 14; CDR3aa: CASSPGPVGDTQYF
d_gene: TRBD2; v_gene: TRBV9; len: 19; CDR3aa: CASSAGPGTSGTPAGEQYF
d_gene: .; v_gene: TRBV4-2; len: 13; CDR3aa: CASSPVSEGEAFF
d_gene: .; v_gene: TRBV7-3; len: 15; CDR3aa: CASSSLSTKRSPLHF
d_gene: .; v_gene: TRBV12-3/TRBV12-4; len: 13; CDR3aa: CASSLGGDNEQFF
d_gene: .; v_gene: TRBV27; len: 14; CDR3aa: CASSLTGADEKLFF
d_gene: .; v_gene: TRBV4-1; len: 14; CDR3aa: CASNTEIGNQPQHF
d_gene: .; v_gene: TRBV13; len: 12; CDR3aa: CASSHRRAKVYF
d_gene: TRBD1; v_gene: TRBV28; len: 14; CDR3aa: CASSPGQGAFGYTF
d_gene: .; v_gene: TRBV28; len: 16; CDR3aa: CASSSSAAQNTGELFF